The present T cell receptor beta chain was sequenced within a study of tumor-infiltrating lymphocytes in primary liver carcinoma. As to this clonotype: One end of the junction is discordant with germline, which a read error may explain.

From roughly 0.55 ug of total RNA, TCR beta-specific cDNA was reverse-transcribed using a constant-region primer. ARM-PCR, slightly modified, supplied the TCR beta libraries through three nested multiplex PCR rounds. Running ten to eleven cycles apiece, the first two PCR rounds relied on TRBV1-TRBV30 forward primers together with a C-beta reverse primer. TCRdb reprocessed the multiplex PCR reads via MiXCR and lists one record per CDR3 protein. The table records a few hundred thousand distinct CDR3 sequences, about three fifths of them present only once. Blood RNA originated from unsorted whole blood, with germline DNA additionally extracted. This CDR3 contains 16 residues. Germline CDR1 reads SGHKS; CDR2 reads YYEKEE (reference sequence).

Sequenced input: peripheral blood. The rearrangement links TRBV5-5 to TRBJ1-2; the match to TRBD1 covers 8 bases. The sequence was collected from a woman between 25 and 40 years old with primary liver carcinoma and hepatitis B virus infection. The CDR3: CASNSGQVLTGYGYTF. The CDR3 DNA follows: TGCGCCAGCAACTCGGGACAGGTTCTCACGGGTTATGGCTACACCTTC. Variable domain in full (rest from reference TRBV5-5 and TRBJ1-2): DAGVTQSPTHLIKTRGQQVTLRCSPISGHKSVSWYQQVLGQGPQFIFQYYEKEERGRGNFPDRFSARQFPNYSSELNVNALLLGDSALYLCASNSGQVLTGYGYTFGSGTRLTVV.